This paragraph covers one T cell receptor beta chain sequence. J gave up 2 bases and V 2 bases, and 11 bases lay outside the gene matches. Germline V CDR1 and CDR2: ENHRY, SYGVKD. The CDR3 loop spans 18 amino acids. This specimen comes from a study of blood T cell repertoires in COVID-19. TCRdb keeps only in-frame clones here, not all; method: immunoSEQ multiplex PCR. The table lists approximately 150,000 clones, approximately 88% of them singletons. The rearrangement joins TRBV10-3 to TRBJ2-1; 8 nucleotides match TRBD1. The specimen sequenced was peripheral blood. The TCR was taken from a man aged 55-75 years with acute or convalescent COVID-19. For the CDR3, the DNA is TGTGCCATCAGTGAGAACCTAGGACAGGGCCTGACCTACAATGAGCAGTTCTTC. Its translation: CAISENLGQGLTYNEQFF.